A selection of T cell receptor beta chains follows, all from one sample in a study of OX40 agonist ivuxolimab in advanced cancers. Only in-frame clones appear in the TCRdb table, and some are missing; sequencing was by immunoSEQ multiplex PCR. The sample lists about 50,000 clones; approximately 80% were seen once. Sequenced material: CD4+ or CD8+ T cells sorted from blood, taken in a trial of the OX40 agonist ivuxolimab. These TCRs come from an adult with an advanced solid tumor such as melanoma, head and neck, liver or kidney cancer. The CDR3 runs from the conserved cysteine through the conserved F or W. A D gene is named only where the DNA matches it firmly. Size is stated for part of the rows, as once, few or many counts, or as a class when the clone is expanded.

CDR3aa,CDR3nt,abundance,d_gene,j_gene,v_gene
CASSLQTGGISNQPQHF,TGTGCCAGCAGCCTTCAGACAGGGGGAATAAGCAATCAGCCCCAGCATTTT,-,TRBD1,TRBJ1-5,TRBV7-6
CATSGGSYEQYF,TGTGCCACCTCAGGTGGTTCCTACGAGCAGTACTTC,once,-,TRBJ2-7,TRBV7-9
CASSLNGADRLDTQYF,TGTGCCAGCAGTTTAAACGGAGCGGACCGCCTAGATACGCAGTATTTT,once,-,TRBJ2-3,TRBV28
CASSAHRRLQSRANVLTF,TGTGCCAGCAGTGCCCACCGGCGTTTACAAAGTCGGGCCAACGTCCTGACTTTC,-,-,TRBJ2-6,TRBV6-7
CASSPNSYGYTF,TGTGCCAGTAGTCCGAACTCCTATGGCTACACCTTC,medium-sized,-,TRBJ1-2,TRBV19
CASSPGGGSGANVLTF,TGTGCCAGCTCACCAGGAGGGGGCTCTGGGGCCAACGTCCTGACTTTC,-,-,TRBJ2-6,TRBV18
CARSLAGSNQPQHF,TGTGCCAGAAGCTTGGCGGGGTCCAATCAGCCCCAGCATTTT,-,-,TRBJ1-5,TRBV5-3
CASSFEAEAFF,TGTGCCAGCAGCTTTGAAGCTGAAGCTTTCTTT,few,-,TRBJ1-1,TRBV5-6
CASSSPTGERTQYF,TGTGCCAGCAGCTCCCCCACAGGGGAACGGACCCAGTACTTC,-,TRBD1,TRBJ2-5,TRBV5-4
CASSFGQQETQYF,TGCGCCAGCAGCTTCGGACAGCAAGAGACCCAGTACTTC,-,-,TRBJ2-5,TRBV5-1
CASSLGEGREQYF,TGTGCCAGCAGCTTGGGCGAGGGAAGGGAGCAGTACTTC,once,-,TRBJ2-7,TRBV5-4
CASSRLRGGRSYEQYF,TGTGCCAGCAGTCGCCTCCGGGGGGGGAGGTCCTACGAGCAGTACTTC,-,TRBD2,TRBJ2-7,TRBV2
CASSRGTGGWGYTF,TGTGCCAGCAGCAGGGGGACAGGCGGATGGGGCTACACCTTC,-,TRBD1,TRBJ1-2,TRBV28
CASSVVDGPTGELFF,TGTGCCAGCAGCGTAGTGGATGGCCCCACCGGGGAGCTGTTTTTT,-,-,TRBJ2-2,TRBV9
CASSAPRASGVGETQYF,TGTGCCAGCAGCGCCCCCCGGGCTAGCGGGGTGGGAGAGACCCAGTACTTC,-,TRBD2,TRBJ2-5,TRBV13
CASSEPQGYNEQFF,TGCGCCAGCAGCGAACCACAGGGGTACAATGAGCAGTTCTTC,-,TRBD1,TRBJ2-1,TRBV4-1
CASSLSGLAGSQYF,TGTGCCAGCAGCTTAAGTGGGCTAGCGGGGAGCCAGTACTTC,-,TRBD2,TRBJ2-5,TRBV7-9
CASSIGLFSPLHF,TGTGCCAGCAGTATAGGACTATTCTCACCCCTCCACTTT,-,-,TRBJ1-6,TRBV27
CASSKREKAHGELFF,TGTGCCAGCTCTAAGCGGGAGAAGGCCCACGGGGAGCTGTTTTTT,-,TRBD2,TRBJ2-2,TRBV18
CASSYDRATPYGYTF,TGTGCCAGCAGTTACGACAGGGCAACCCCCTATGGCTACACCTTC,once,TRBD1,TRBJ1-2,TRBV6-5
CASSAYPLAGGPYNEQFF,TGTGCCAGCAGCGCCTATCCGTTAGCGGGGGGGCCTTACAATGAGCAGTTCTTC,-,TRBD2,TRBJ2-1,TRBV7-2
CASSYRGRGYGYTF,TGTGCCAGCAGTTACAGGGGGCGCGGCTATGGCTACACCTTC,-,TRBD1,TRBJ1-2,TRBV28
CASTPGPLIGKKANQPQHF,TGTGCCAGTACCCCGGGGCCGCTCATCGGTAAAAAGGCCAATCAGCCCCAGCATTTT,-,-,TRBJ1-5,TRBV19
CSVRSGGNTGELFF,TGCAGCGTCCGATCAGGGGGCAACACCGGGGAGCTGTTTTTT,-,TRBD1,TRBJ2-2,TRBV29-1
CASSSGRGVYSNQPQHF,TGTGCCAGCAGCTCCGGGCGGGGGGTATATAGCAATCAGCCCCAGCATTTT,-,-,TRBJ1-5,TRBV7-9
CASSGSGRNTQYF,TGCGCCAGCAGCGGTAGCGGGAGAAATACGCAGTATTTT,-,TRBD2,TRBJ2-3,TRBV5-1
CASSFGTSAPSQYF,TGTGCCAGCAGCTTCGGGACTAGTGCCCCTTCGCAGTATTTT,-,TRBD2,TRBJ2-3,TRBV11-2
CASSIGAMNTEAFF,TGTGCCAGCAGCATAGGGGCCATGAACACTGAAGCTTTCTTT,-,-,TRBJ1-1,TRBV11-1
CAISEGRVFSYEQYF,TGTGCCATCAGTGAGGGCAGGGTGTTCTCCTACGAGCAGTACTTC,-,-,TRBJ2-7,TRBV10-3
CASSRDRVDGYTF,TGTGCCAGCAGCCGGGACAGGGTAGACGGCTACACCTTC,-,TRBD1,TRBJ1-2,TRBV6-5
CASSLEVQPQHF,TGTGCCAGCAGTTTAGAGGTTCAGCCCCAGCATTTT,-,-,TRBJ1-5,TRBV2
CASSHTQGGNGYTF,TGTGCCAGCAGCCACACACAGGGAGGGAATGGCTACACCTTC,-,-,TRBJ1-2,TRBV7-6
CASSPMLAGGFKNIQYF,TGTGCCAGCTCACCTATGCTAGCGGGGGGTTTCAAAAACATTCAGTACTTC,once,TRBD2,TRBJ2-4,TRBV18
CASRALAGEETQYF,TGCGCCAGCAGGGCATTAGCGGGGGAAGAGACCCAGTACTTC,-,TRBD2,TRBJ2-5,TRBV10-2
CAWSGVRVPGANVLTF,TGTGCCTGGAGTGGCGTTAGGGTCCCTGGGGCCAACGTCCTGACTTTC,-,-,TRBJ2-6,TRBV30
CASGTLLEAFF,TGTGCCAGCGGGACGTTGCTTGAAGCTTTCTTT,few,-,TRBJ1-1,TRBV27
CASSVRSGGGETQYF,TGTGCCAGCAGTGTCCGTAGCGGGGGGGGAGAGACCCAGTACTTC,-,TRBD2,TRBJ2-5,TRBV2